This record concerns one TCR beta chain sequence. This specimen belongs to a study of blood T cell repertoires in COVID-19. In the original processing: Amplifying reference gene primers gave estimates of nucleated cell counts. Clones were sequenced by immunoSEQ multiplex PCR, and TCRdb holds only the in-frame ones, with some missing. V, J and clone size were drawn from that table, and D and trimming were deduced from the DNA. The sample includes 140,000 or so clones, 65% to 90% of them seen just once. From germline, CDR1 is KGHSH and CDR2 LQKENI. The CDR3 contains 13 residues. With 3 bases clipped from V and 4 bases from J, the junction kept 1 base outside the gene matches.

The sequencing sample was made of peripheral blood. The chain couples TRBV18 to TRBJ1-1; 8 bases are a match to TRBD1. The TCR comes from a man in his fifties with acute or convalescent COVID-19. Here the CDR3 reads CASSPDRATEAFF. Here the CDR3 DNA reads TGTGCCAGCTCACCGGACAGGGCCACTGAAGCTTTCTTT.